Included here is one T cell receptor beta chain sequence, with context. Its antigen is currently unknown. The sample originates from a study of blood T cells in healthy people across ages. Study in general: Template switching picked up about one barcoded beta molecule for each two T cells.

A sample-barcoded 5' primer and a J-beta primer mix were used in a second PCR of about 7 to 11 cycles. Each single sample gave us at least 3 million CDR3-containing paired-end reads. MiXCR was run by TCRdb on the 5' RACE reads, yielding one entry per CDR3 protein. The sample carries about 1.5 million distinct CDR3 sequences, 42% recorded once. Whole-study findings and limits: Older age went with lower TCR beta diversity per million T cells, in a roughly linear way. It was found that TCR beta diversity correlated strongly with the percentage of naive T cells.

Germline CDR1 is SEHNR and CDR2 is FQNEAQ (reference sequence). V was pared by 6 bases and J by 5 bases, with 16 bases between. This CDR3 region has 14 residues. The chain is built from TRBV7-9 and TRBJ1-1; D is unclear. This clonotype originated in a woman younger than 30 in good health. Material for sequencing was blood. The CDR3 spells CASSTGGDGTEAFF. DNA for the CDR3: TGTGCCAGCAGTACCGGTGGGGATGGAACTGAAGCTTTCTTT.